The present T cell receptor beta chain was sequenced within a study of blood T cell repertoires in COVID-19. Study-level background: Samples taken during acute and convalescent COVID-19 were collected in the United States, Italy and Spain. T cells, B-cell-depleted T cells, or PBMCs supplied cDNA or gDNA.

V gave up 1 base and J gave up 5 bases, with 15 bases separating them. From germline, CDR1 is MGHDK and CDR2 SYGVNS. This CDR3 region has 16 residues. In the original workflow: Nucleated cell number was recorded as an estimate derived from reference gene primer amplification. Libraries were prepared by immunoSEQ multiplex PCR; TCRdb keeps only in-frame clonotypes and omits some of them. That table supplies the V and J calls and clone size; D and trimming were determined from the DNA. This sample yields approximately 110,000 clones, of which 71% are seen a single time; about 0.85% belongs to the top ten.

The chain recombines TRBV25-1 with TRBJ2-1; a possible D gene is TRBD1 (6 bases). The origin of this receptor is a human donor with acute or convalescent COVID-19. The donor label of this sample is uncertain. Sequencing was performed on peripheral blood. CDR3 nucleotide sequence: TGTGCCAGCAGTGAATTAACGCAGGGGCGGAACAATGAGCAGTTCTTC. Translating gives CASSELTQGRNNEQFF.